A single sample gave rise to the 20 T cell receptor beta chains below, sequenced in a study of control samples from healthy donors and cancer patients. Sequencing used immunoSEQ multiplex PCR; TCRdb keeps in-frame clones, though not all of them. Among 60,000 or so clones listed, more than 95% were seen once. The sequenced sample was blood. These receptors came from a woman between 18 and 30 years old in good health.

This chain links TRBV19 with TRBJ1-6, with 10 bases identical to TRBD1. V shed 4 bases and J 5 bases; nucleotides not matched to a gene: 5. Germline CDR1 is LNHDA and CDR2 is SQIVND (reference sequence). The CDR3 loop spans 16 amino acids. CDR3 bases: TGTGCCAGTAGTACCCCGGGACAGGGGAATAATTCACCCCTCCACTTT. Its protein product is CASSTPGQGNNSPLHF.

This clone occurred once. The chain has TRBV4-3 and TRBJ2-5; 7 bases are a match to TRBD2. Per germline, CDR1 LGHNA and CDR2 YSLEER. There are 15 residues in the CDR3. V lost 0 bases, J lost 5 bases, and 6 bases stayed unmatched. The CDR3: CASSQDREAWETQYF. The DNA of the CDR3 is TGCGCCAGCAGCCAAGATCGGGAGGCGTGGGAGACCCAGTACTTC.

The chain couples TRBV27 to TRBJ2-5, with TRBD2 identical over 8 bases. This CDR3 region has 14 residues. CDR1 and CDR2 (germline): MNHEY, SMNVEV (reference sequence). The trim removed 3 bases at V and 5 bases at J, leaving 5 bases unmatched. CDR3: CASSLLAGGETQYF. DNA for the CDR3: TGTGCCAGCAGTTTGTTGGCGGGGGGTGAGACCCAGTACTTC.

The genes are TRBV12-3 or TRBV12-4 and TRBJ1-2; weak D call: TRBD1 (5 bases). Trimming removed 6 bases from V and 2 bases from J, with 10 bases in between. The CDR3 is made up of 13 amino acids. The CDR3 protein is CASRSRGNYGYTF. The CDR3 bases are TGTGCCAGCAGGAGTAGGGGCAACTATGGCTACACCTTC.

The chain's CDR3 is CASSSYLEGNTEAFF. As DNA, the CDR3 is TGCGCCAGCAGTTCGTATTTGGAGGGAAACACTGAAGCTTTCTTT. The V and J genes are TRBV5-1 and TRBJ1-1; D gene unclear. Deletions cut 5 bases from V and 2 bases from J, with 16 bases between. Germline CDR1 SGHRS, CDR2 YFSETQ. This CDR3 is built from 15 residues. The variable domain in full, with the rest retrieved from reference TRBV5-1 and TRBJ1-1, is KAGVTQTPRYLIKTRGQQVTLSCSPISGHRSVSWYQQTPGQGLQFLFEYFSETQRNKGNFPGRFSGRQFSNSRSEMNVSTLELGDSALYLCASSSYLEGNTEAFFGQGTRLTVV.

The rearrangement uses TRBV5-8 and TRBJ1-1, with 10 nucleotides matching TRBD1. The junction had 5 bases not matched to a gene; V was cut back by 3 bases and J by 0 bases. This CDR3 spans 16 amino acids. From germline, CDR1 is SGHTS and CDR2 YDEGEE. The CDR3 region is CASSSGTGALNTEAFF. The DNA for the CDR3 is TGTGCCAGCAGCTCCGGGACAGGGGCATTGAACACTGAAGCTTTCTTT.

The chain has TRBV6-4 and TRBJ2-2; 7 bases agree with TRBD2. Germline trimming cut 10 bases from V and 6 bases from J; bases unmatched to any gene: 8. Per germline, CDR1 MRHNA and CDR2 SNTAGT. The CDR3 loop spans 13 amino acids. The CDR3 nucleotides read TGTGCCACCCGCGCGGGGGAAGCCGGGGAGCTGTTTTTT. Protein product: CATRAGEAGELFF.

This chain links TRBV30 with TRBJ1-2; D might be TRBD1 (6 bases). Germline CDR1 and CDR2: GTSNPN and SVGIG (reference sequence). The V and J ends lost 0 bases and 13 bases respectively, with 18 bases between them. This CDR3 is 13 amino acids long. CDR3 nucleotide sequence: TGTGCCTGGAGTGTACAAGTTACGGGGGCTTTCACCTTC. Translating gives CAWSVQVTGAFTF.

This chain links TRBV3-1 (or the pseudogene TRBV3-2) with TRBJ1-4; no clear D. V shed 0 bases and J shed 8 bases, with 10 bases lying between them. CDR3 size: 14 residues. Germline lookup yields CDR1 LGHDT and CDR2 YNNKEL (reference sequence). The CDR3 sequence is CASSQEWQREKLFF. In DNA, the CDR3 is TGTGCCAGCAGCCAAGAATGGCAGCGGGAAAAACTGTTTTTT.

CDR3 loop: CASNLRGGDTQYF. The CDR3 region has the DNA TGTGCCAGCAACCTCAGGGGAGGGGATACGCAGTATTTT. This chain links TRBV6-5 with TRBJ2-3; perhaps TRBD2 as D (7 bases). The V and J ends lost 7 bases and 6 bases respectively, with 14 bases between them. The V gene's germline CDR1 is MNHEY and CDR2 SVGAGI. This CDR3 has 13 residues.

This chain uses TRBV27 with TRBJ2-1, with 8 bases lining up with TRBD1. The CDR3 runs 15 residues. The germline gives CDR1 MNHEY, CDR2 SMNVEV (reference sequence). The V and J ends lost 8 bases and 1 base, in that order; junction bases with no gene match: 7. As DNA, the CDR3 is TGTGCCAGCGGGAAGCAGGGGGCGTCCTACAATGAGCAGTTCTTC. This codes for CASGKQGASYNEQFF.

This clone was found once. V gene TRBV29-1 combines with J gene TRBJ1-1, with 7 bases matching TRBD1. Germline V lookup: CDR1 SQVTM, CDR2 ANQGSEA. The CDR3 is 15 amino acids. Losses at the gene ends were 7 bases for V and 3 bases for J; bases not matched to a gene: 14. For the CDR3, the DNA is TGCAGCGCTACCGGACAGGCCCAATCGTACACTGAAGCTTTCTTT. Translated: CSATGQAQSYTEAFF.

This sequence joins TRBV10-2 and TRBJ1-1, with D possibly being TRBD1 (5 bases). The CDR3 consists of 14 residues. The V end lost 11 bases, the J end lost 4 bases, and 20 bases lay between the germline ends. The germline V gene has CDR1 WSHSY and CDR2 SAAADI. The chain's CDR3 is CAVDSGLGGTEAFF. The CDR3 coding sequence is TGCGCCGTCGATTCGGGTCTGGGGGGCACTGAAGCTTTCTTT.

The chain combines TRBV3-1 (or the pseudogene TRBV3-2) with TRBJ1-2, with a possible D match to TRBD1 (6 bases). CDR1 and CDR2 (germline): LGHDT, YNNKEL (reference sequence). The V gene lost 4 bases and the J gene lost 8 bases, with 23 bases spanning the gap. This CDR3 is 16 amino acids long. DNA for the CDR3: TGTGCCAGCAGCCCTATATGGGGAACAGGGTCGGGGGGCTACACCTTC. Its protein product is CASSPIWGTGSGGYTF.

The V and J genes are TRBV20-1 and TRBJ2-3; no clear D. Germline V gene sequence: CDR1 DFQATT, CDR2 SNEGSKA (reference sequence). This CDR3 comprises 14 residues. Between the trimmed V and J ends, which lost 3 bases and 6 bases, there was a span of 16 bases. This chain's CDR3 is CSASKTARVDTQYF. CDR3 nucleotides: TGCAGTGCTAGTAAAACCGCACGAGTGGATACGCAGTATTTT.

J is TRBJ2-2 and V is TRBV14, with a possible D match to TRBD2 (5 bases). The V end was cut by 3 bases, the J end by 6 bases, with 14 bases between. The CDR3 totals 15 residues. The germline gives CDR1 SGHDN, CDR2 FVKESK. CDR3 sequence (DNA): TGTGCCAGCAGCCACGCTGCGCTAGCTGCCGGGGAGCTGTTTTTT. Amino acid sequence: CASSHAALAAGELFF.

The genes are TRBV24-1 and TRBJ2-1; D gene uncertain. The CDR3 spans 11 residues. Germline V gives CDR1 KGHDR, CDR2 SFDVKD. With 0 bases removed from V and 10 bases from J, the gap between germline ends came to 3 bases. The CDR3 coding sequence is TGTGCCACCAGTGATTTGCAGGAGCAGTTCTTC. Translating it yields CATSDLQEQFF.

On this clone: The junction departs from germline at one end; a sequencing error may be responsible. This sample includes further DNA sequences coding for the same CDR3. J is TRBJ1-2 and V is TRBV28; a possible D gene is TRBD1 (5 bases). The CDR3 has 14 residues. Germline CDR1 MDHEN, CDR2 SYDVKM. CDR3 loop: CASRLGGGGNGYTF. In DNA, the CDR3 is TGCGCCAGCAGGCTGGGGGGAGGCGGGAATGGCTACACCTTC.

The chain has TRBV12-3 or TRBV12-4 and TRBJ1-5; the match to TRBD1 covers 7 bases. This CDR3 contains 13 residues. Trimming removed 6 bases from V and 5 bases from J; junction bases left unmatched: 4. For the CDR3, the DNA is TGTGCCAGCAGGGGGACAGCGGATCAGCCCCAGCATTTT. It yields the protein CASRGTADQPQHF.

The chain combines TRBV27 with TRBJ1-1; 11 nucleotides match TRBD1. This CDR3 has 17 amino acids. Per germline, CDR1 MNHEY and CDR2 SMNVEV (reference sequence). V shed 1 base and J 1 base; nucleotides not matched to a gene: 5. CDR3 amino acids: CASSLLGTGGKNTEAFF. CDR3 sequence (DNA): TGTGCCAGCAGTTTATTGGGGACAGGGGGAAAGAACACTGAAGCTTTCTTT.